These 13 T cell receptor beta chains share one sample of origin, sequenced in a study of CD4 T cells in relation to SARS-CoV-2 and coronaviruses. Their antigen targets remain unknown. Unexposed donor CD4+ T cells date from about 2011-2018, before the COVID-19 pandemic. After 10 to 11 days of culture, CD4+ T cells were isolated. The repertoire was sequenced with immunoSEQ multiplex PCR; TCRdb's copy has only in-frame clones and lacks some. Altogether 20,000 to 25,000 clones are present, about three quarters being singletons, with the ten largest covering about a fifth. Sequences were obtained from CD4+ T cells from PBMCs, cultured in vitro. These receptors came from a human donor in good health.

This sequence joins TRBV6-2 or TRBV6-3 and TRBJ1-1; unclear D gene. This CDR3 is built from 16 residues. CDR1 is MNHEY, CDR2 SVGEGT, per germline. V lost 0 bases and J 0 bases, leaving 11 bases between the germline ends. The CDR3 is CASSYSIAPMNTEAFF. For the CDR3, the DNA is TGTGCCAGCAGTTACTCGATCGCACCCATGAACACTGAAGCTTTCTTT.

The sample holds one count of this clone. The gene calls are TRBV6-5 and TRBJ2-7, with 10 positions matching TRBD2. From germline, CDR1 is MNHEY and CDR2 SVGAGI. This CDR3 has 14 amino acids. V lost 6 bases to trimming and J lost 3 bases; unmatched junction nucleotides: 5. The CDR3: CASRLQRGGYEQYF. In DNA, the CDR3 is TGTGCCAGCAGACTTCAGCGGGGGGGCTACGAGCAGTACTTC.

The chain is built from TRBV11-3 and TRBJ2-6; the match to TRBD1 covers 7 bases. Germline V gives CDR1 SGHNT, CDR2 YENEEA. This CDR3 is built from 16 residues. V lost 5 bases to trimming and J lost 0 bases; unmatched junction nucleotides: 4. The CDR3 DNA follows: TGTGCCAGCAGCAATCCAGGGGGCTCTGGGGCCAACGTCCTGACTTTC. Encoded protein: CASSNPGGSGANVLTF.

This clone was seen a few times. The chain joins TRBV5-1 to TRBJ2-7; TRBD1 is a possible D gene (5 bases). The CDR3 sequence is 12 residues long. V was pared by 2 bases and J by 5 bases, with 8 bases between. In germline, CDR1 is SGHRS, CDR2 YFSETQ. This CDR3 reads CASSLRQNEQYF. In DNA, the CDR3 is TGCGCCAGCAGCTTACGACAGAACGAGCAGTACTTC. Full variable domain (remainder filled in from reference TRBV5-1 and TRBJ2-7): KAGVTQTPRYLIKTRGQQVTLSCSPISGHRSVSWYQQTPGQGLQFLFEYFSETQRNKGNFPGRFSGRQFSNSRSEMNVSTLELGDSALYLCASSLRQNEQYFGPGTRLTVT.

The V call is TRBV18, the J call TRBJ2-3, with 8 bases matching TRBD2. Trimming cost V 5 bases and J 2 bases; bases outside gene matches: 6. Per germline, CDR1 KGHSH and CDR2 LQKENI. The CDR3 sequence is 15 residues long. In nucleotides, the CDR3 is TGTGCCAGCTCAGAAACTAGCGGTAACACAGATACGCAGTATTTT. Protein product: CASSETSGNTDTQYF.

The rearrangement links TRBV6-5 to TRBJ2-1; 9 bases fit TRBD2. CDR1 and CDR2 from the germline V gene are MNHEY and SVGAGI. With V trimmed by 2 bases and J by 3 bases, 5 bases remained unmatched. This CDR3 comprises 16 residues. The CDR3 sequence is CASSYAGGTLYNEQFF. The DNA of the CDR3 is TGTGCCAGCAGTTACGCGGGGGGGACCCTCTACAATGAGCAGTTCTTC.

The chain is built from TRBV5-1 and TRBJ2-3, with D possibly TRBD2 on 5 matching bases. The V end was cut by 3 bases, the J end by 5 bases, with 19 bases between. The CDR3 spans 16 residues. Germline CDR1 and CDR2: SGHRS and YFSETQ. CDR3 coding DNA: TGCGCCAGCAGCTCCGCCCTAGCCCCCGAGGAAGATACGCAGTATTTT. Translation: CASSSALAPEEDTQYF.

In this sample, this clone turned up once. The chain has TRBV5-1 and TRBJ2-1, with 9 bases matching TRBD1. Germline V gene lookup returns CDR1 SGHRS and CDR2 YFSETQ. This CDR3 contains 15 residues. With 1 base clipped from V and 3 bases from J, the junction kept 2 bases outside the gene matches. The CDR3: CASSLLGQGYNEQFF. The CDR3 DNA reads as TGCGCCAGCAGCTTGCTGGGACAGGGCTACAATGAGCAGTTCTTC.

This clone was picked up a small number of times. The chain is built from TRBV19 and TRBJ1-1, with TRBD1 as a possible D gene (5 bases). Trimming left V 4 bases short and J 9 bases short, with 18 bases between. Germline V gene lookup returns CDR1 LNHDA and CDR2 SQIVND (reference sequence). The CDR3 consists of 14 residues. The CDR3 DNA is TGTGCCAGTAGTACCCTGTTAGGGGAGGGTAAAGCTTTCTTT. Encoded protein: CASSTLLGEGKAFF.

This chain connects TRBV25-1 to TRBJ1-2, with 9 bases identical to TRBD1. There are 14 residues in the CDR3. The V and J ends lost 3 bases and 7 bases, in that order; junction bases with no gene match: 6. In germline, CDR1 is MGHDK, CDR2 SYGVNS. The CDR3 DNA reads TGTGCCAGCAGTGATCGGGACAGGGAGGGTGGCTACACCTTC. Translated: CASSDRDREGGYTF.

The chain carries TRBV3-1 (or the pseudogene TRBV3-2) and TRBJ2-6; D is ambiguous. Between the trimmed V and J ends, which lost 3 bases and 4 bases, there was a span of 4 bases. The CDR3 is made up of 13 amino acids. The germline CDR1 and CDR2 sequences are LGHDT and YNNKEL (reference sequence). DNA of the CDR3: TGTGCCAGCAGCCAGGCCGGGGCCAACGTCCTGACTTTC. Its translation is CASSQAGANVLTF.

The chain has TRBV5-1 and TRBJ2-4; tentative D call: TRBD2 (7 bases). Trimming stripped 2 bases from V and 1 base from J, with 10 bases between. CDR3 size: 15 residues. Germline V gene lookup returns CDR1 SGHRS and CDR2 YFSETQ. The DNA for the CDR3 is TGCGCCAGCAGCTTTCGGGGGGCGGCCAAAAACATTCAGTACTTC. The encoded protein is CASSFRGAAKNIQYF.

The chain employs TRBV5-1 and TRBJ1-2; TRBD1 might be the D (6 bases). Trimming stripped 0 bases from V and 4 bases from J, with 10 bases between. The length of the CDR3 is 14 residues. The germline V gene has CDR1 SGHRS and CDR2 YFSETQ. CDR3 sequence reads: CASSLVGGGYGYTF. CDR3 DNA: TGCGCCAGCAGCTTGGTGGGGGGCGGCTATGGCTACACCTTC.